The following is a T cell receptor beta chain sequence with its context. Amplified TCR beta CDR3 regions were obtained using RNA transcripts as template. RT-PCR in the first round used HTBI primers; a second-round multiplex PCR followed. TCRdb re-derived calls from the multiplex PCR reads in MiXCR, one entry per CDR3 protein. The sample contains 200,000 to 250,000 distinct CDR3 sequences, around 50% of which appear only once. This sample is part of a study of Graves' ophthalmopathy and Graves' hyperthyroidism. Overall study: Peripheral blood collection took place at initial diagnosis, before any treatment.

The CDR3 length is 14 residues. CDR1 and CDR2 (germline): SGHDT, YYEEEE. V was cut by 1 base and J by 3 bases, with 11 bases left in between. The sequencing input was peripheral blood. The rearrangement uses TRBV5-6 and TRBJ2-7, with D possibly being TRBD2 (6 bases). This clonotype was obtained from an adult man with Graves' ophthalmopathy. CDR3 sequence: CASSLYGRGYEQYF. The CDR3, as DNA: TGTGCCAGCAGCTTGTACGGGAGAGGCTACGAGCAGTACTTC.